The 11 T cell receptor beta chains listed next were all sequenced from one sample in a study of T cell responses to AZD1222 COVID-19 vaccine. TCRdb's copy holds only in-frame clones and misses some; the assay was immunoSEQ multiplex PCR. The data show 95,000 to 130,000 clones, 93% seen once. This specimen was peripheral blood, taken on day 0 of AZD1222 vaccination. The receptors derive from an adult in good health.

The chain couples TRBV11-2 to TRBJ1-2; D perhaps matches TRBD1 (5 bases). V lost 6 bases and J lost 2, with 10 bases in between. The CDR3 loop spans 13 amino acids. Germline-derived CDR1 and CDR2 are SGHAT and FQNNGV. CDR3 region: CASSLGENYGYTF. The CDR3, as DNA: TGTGCCAGCAGTCTGGGGGAAAACTATGGCTACACCTTC. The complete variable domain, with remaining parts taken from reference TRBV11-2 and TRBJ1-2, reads EAGVAQSPRYKIIEKRQSVAFWCNPISGHATLYWYQQILGQGPKLLIQFQNNGVVDDSQLPKDRFSAERLKGVDSTLKIQPAKLEDSAVYLCASSLGENYGYTFGSGTRLTVV.

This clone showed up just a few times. The CDR3 loop reads CASLKMSAGNTIYF. Written as DNA, the CDR3 is TGTGCCAGTTTGAAGATGTCGGCTGGAAACACCATATATTTT. The J gene is TRBJ1-3, the V gene TRBV19, with D uncertain. V was pared by 8 bases and J by 2 bases, with 13 bases between. The CDR3 contains 14 residues. The germline V gene encodes CDR1 LNHDA and CDR2 SQIVND (reference sequence).

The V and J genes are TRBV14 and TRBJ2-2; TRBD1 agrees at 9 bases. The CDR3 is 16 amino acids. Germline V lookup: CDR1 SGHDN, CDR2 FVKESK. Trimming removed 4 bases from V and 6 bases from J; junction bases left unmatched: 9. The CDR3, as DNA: TGTGCCAGCAGCCCGGGACAGGGTAAGTCCTCCGGGGAGCTGTTTTTT. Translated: CASSPGQGKSSGELFF.

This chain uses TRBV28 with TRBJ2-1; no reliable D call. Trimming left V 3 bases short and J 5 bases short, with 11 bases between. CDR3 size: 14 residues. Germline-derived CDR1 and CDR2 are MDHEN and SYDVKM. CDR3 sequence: CASSFVSINNEQFF. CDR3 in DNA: TGTGCCAGCAGTTTCGTCTCGATTAACAATGAGCAGTTCTTC.

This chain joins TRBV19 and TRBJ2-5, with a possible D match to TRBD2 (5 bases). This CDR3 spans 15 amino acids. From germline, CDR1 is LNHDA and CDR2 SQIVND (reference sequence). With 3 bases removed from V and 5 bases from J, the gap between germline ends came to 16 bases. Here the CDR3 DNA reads TGTGCCAGTAGTATGAGTGGTTCGCGCGGGGAGACCCAGTACTTC. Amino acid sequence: CASSMSGSRGETQYF.

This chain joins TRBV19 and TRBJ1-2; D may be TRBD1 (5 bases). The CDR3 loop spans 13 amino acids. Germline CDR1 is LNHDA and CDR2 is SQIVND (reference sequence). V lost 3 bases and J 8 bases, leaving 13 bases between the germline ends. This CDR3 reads CASSILPRGGYTF. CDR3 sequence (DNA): TGTGCCAGTAGTATTCTCCCCCGGGGGGGCTACACCTTC.

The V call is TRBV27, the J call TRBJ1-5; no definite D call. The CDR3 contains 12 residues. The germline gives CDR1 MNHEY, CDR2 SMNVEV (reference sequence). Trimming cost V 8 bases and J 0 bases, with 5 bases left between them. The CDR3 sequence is CASGNSNQPQHF. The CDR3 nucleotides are TGTGCCAGCGGAAATAGCAATCAGCCCCAGCATTTT.

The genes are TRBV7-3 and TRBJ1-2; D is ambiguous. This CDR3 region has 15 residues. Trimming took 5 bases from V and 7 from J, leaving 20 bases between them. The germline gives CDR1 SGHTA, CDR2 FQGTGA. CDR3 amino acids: CASSPEGSVRSGYTF. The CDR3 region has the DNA TGTGCCAGCAGCCCCGAAGGGTCCGTGAGGAGTGGCTACACCTTC. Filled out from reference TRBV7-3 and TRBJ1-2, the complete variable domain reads GAGVSQTPSNKVTEKGKYVELRCDPISGHTALYWYRQSLGQGPEFLIYFQGTGAADDSGLPNDRFFAVRPEGSVSTLKIQRTERGDSAVYLCASSPEGSVRSGYTFGSGTRLTVV.

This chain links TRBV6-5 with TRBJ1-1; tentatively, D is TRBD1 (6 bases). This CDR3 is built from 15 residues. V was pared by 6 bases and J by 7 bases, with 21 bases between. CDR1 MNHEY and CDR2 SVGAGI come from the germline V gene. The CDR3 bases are TGTGCCAGCAGCCCATGGGGGGGCCGGTCCCTTGAAGCTTTCTTT. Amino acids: CASSPWGGRSLEAFF.

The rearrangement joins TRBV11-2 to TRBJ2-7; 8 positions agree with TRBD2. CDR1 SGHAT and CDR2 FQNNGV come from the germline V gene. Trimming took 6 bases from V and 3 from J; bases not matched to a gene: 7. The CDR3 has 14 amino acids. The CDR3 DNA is TGTGCCAGCAGGTACTCGGGGACTAGCTACGAGCAGTACTTC. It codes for CASRYSGTSYEQYF.

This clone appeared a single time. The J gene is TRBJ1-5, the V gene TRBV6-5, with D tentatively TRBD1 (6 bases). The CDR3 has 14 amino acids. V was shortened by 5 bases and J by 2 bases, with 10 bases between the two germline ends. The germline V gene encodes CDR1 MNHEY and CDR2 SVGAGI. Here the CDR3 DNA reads TGTGCCAGCAGTCGACGACAGGGCAATCAGCCCCAGCATTTT. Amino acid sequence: CASSRRQGNQPQHF.